This TCR beta chain derives from a study of T cell responses to AZD1222 COVID-19 vaccine. For this clone: The antigen is undetermined.

Pooling was applied to second doses at about 4 or about 12 weeks. Looked up from germline, CDR1 is SGHDT and CDR2 is YYEEEE. The trim removed 2 bases at V and 3 bases at J, leaving 7 bases unmatched. This CDR3 comprises 15 residues. The assay was immunoSEQ multiplex PCR, and TCRdb's table has in-frame clones only and misses some. This table has about 81,000 clones, under 95% appearing once. Overall study findings and caveats: The donors showed a predominance of white British ancestry and of females, with possible underestimation of clonal diversity. Close to half of all spike-specific TCRs reportedly target regions of the variants that are unmutated. Seropositive status at baseline applied to only five or six AZD1222 recipients.

The chain is built from TRBV5-6 and TRBJ1-2; 7 positions agree with TRBD1. Sequenced here: peripheral blood, sampled 28 days after the second AZD1222 dose. The receptor's source is an adult who received the AZD1222 COVID-19 vaccine. CDR3 amino acids: CASSFRDSRYYGYTF. CDR3 sequence (DNA): TGTGCCAGCAGCTTCCGGGACAGTCGATACTATGGCTACACCTTC. The full variable domain, completed using reference TRBV5-6 and TRBJ1-2, is DAGVTQSPTHLIKTRGQQVTLRCSPKSGHDTVSWYQQALGQGPQFIFQYYEEEERQRGNFPDRFSGHQFPNYSSELNVNALLLGDSALYLCASSFRDSRYYGYTFGSGTRLTVV.